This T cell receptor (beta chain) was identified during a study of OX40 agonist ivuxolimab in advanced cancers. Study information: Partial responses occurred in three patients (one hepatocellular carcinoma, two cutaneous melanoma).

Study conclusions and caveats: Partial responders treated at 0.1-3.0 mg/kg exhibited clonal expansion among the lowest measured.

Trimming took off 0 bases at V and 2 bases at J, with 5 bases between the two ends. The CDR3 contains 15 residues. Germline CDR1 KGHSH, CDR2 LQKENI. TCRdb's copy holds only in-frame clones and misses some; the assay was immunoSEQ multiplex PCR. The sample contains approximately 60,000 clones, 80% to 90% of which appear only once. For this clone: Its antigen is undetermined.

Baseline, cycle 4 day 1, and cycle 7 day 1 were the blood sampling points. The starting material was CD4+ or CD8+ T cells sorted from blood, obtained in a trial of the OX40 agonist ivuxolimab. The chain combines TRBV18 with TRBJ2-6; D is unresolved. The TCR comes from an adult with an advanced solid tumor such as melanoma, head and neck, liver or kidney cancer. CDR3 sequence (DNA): TGTGCCAGCTCACCACCAGGGCCTGGGGCCAACGTCCTGACTTTC. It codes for CASSPPGPGANVLTF. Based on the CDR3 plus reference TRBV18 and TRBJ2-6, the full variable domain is NAGVMQNPRHLVRRRGQEARLRCSPMKGHSHVYWYRQLPEEGLKFMVYLQKENIIDESGMPKERFSAEFPKEGPSILRIQQVVRGDSAAYFCASSPPGPGANVLTFGAGSRLTVL.